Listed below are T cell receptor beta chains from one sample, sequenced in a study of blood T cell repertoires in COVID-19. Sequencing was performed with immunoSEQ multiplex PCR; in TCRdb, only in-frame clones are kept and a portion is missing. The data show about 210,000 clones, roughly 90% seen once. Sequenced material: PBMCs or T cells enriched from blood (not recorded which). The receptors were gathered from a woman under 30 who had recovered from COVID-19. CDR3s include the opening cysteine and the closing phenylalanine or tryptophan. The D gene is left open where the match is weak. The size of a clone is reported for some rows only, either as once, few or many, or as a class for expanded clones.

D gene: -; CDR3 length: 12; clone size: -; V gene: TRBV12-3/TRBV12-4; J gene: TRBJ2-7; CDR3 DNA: TGTGCCAGCAGTTTTCCCCGTTACGAGCAGTACTTC; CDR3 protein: CASSFPRYEQYF
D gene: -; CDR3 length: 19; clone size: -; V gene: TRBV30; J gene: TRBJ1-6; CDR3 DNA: TGTGCCTGGAGTGTTGAGGTCGCGGGGGTCACACGTATTAATTCACCCCTCCACTTT; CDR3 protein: CAWSVEVAGVTRINSPLHF
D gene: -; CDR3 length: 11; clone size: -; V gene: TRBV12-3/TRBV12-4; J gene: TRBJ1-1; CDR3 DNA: TGTGCCAGCCAGGGGAACACTGAAGCTTTCTTT; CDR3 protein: CASQGNTEAFF
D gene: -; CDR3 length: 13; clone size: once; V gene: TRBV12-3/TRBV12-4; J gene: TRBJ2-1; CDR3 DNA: TGTGCCAGCAGCGGGGGACTTTACAATGAGCAGTTCTTC; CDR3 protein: CASSGGLYNEQFF
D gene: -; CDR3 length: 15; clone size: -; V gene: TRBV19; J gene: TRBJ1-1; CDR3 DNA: TGTGCCAGTAGTATAGATCCCCTGACAGTCCAGGCGGCTTTCTTT; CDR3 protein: CASSIDPLTVQAAFF
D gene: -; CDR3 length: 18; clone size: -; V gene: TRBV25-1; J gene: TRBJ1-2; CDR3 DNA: TGTGCCAGCAGTGGGTCGATTTGGTCCCCGACAATTAACTATGGCTACACCTTC; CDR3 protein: CASSGSIWSPTINYGYTF
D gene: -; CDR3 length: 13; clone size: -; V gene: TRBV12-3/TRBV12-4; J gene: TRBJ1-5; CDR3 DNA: TGTGCCAGCAGCCGCCTCAAGGGGCAGCCCCAGCATTTT; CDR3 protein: CASSRLKGQPQHF
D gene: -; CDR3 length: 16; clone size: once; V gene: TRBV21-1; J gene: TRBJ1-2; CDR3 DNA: TGTGCCAGCAGCAAAGTTAAGGGGGTACTCCGCTATGGCTACACCTTC; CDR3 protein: CASSKVKGVLRYGYTF
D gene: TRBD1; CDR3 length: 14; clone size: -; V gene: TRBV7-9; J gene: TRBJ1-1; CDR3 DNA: TGTGCCAGCAGCTCCGACAGGGATTACACTGAAGCTTTCTTT; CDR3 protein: CASSSDRDYTEAFF
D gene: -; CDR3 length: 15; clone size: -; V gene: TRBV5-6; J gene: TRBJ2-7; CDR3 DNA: TGTGCCAGCAGGGGATATACAGGGAATTCCTACGAGCAGTACTTC; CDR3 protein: CASRGYTGNSYEQYF